The 8 T cell receptor beta chains listed next were all sequenced from one sample in a study of T cells in tuberculosis. Profiled with immunoSEQ multiplex PCR; TCRdb holds only in-frame clones, not every one. This table has over 25,000 clones, roughly 95% appearing once. Sequenced input: PBMCs. The receptor source for this set is a donor aged 5-35 years with latent tuberculosis or without tuberculosis infection.

The V gene is TRBV29-1, the J gene TRBJ2-2, with D maybe TRBD2 (5 bases). CDR3 size: 12 residues. Trimming took off 6 bases at V and 4 bases at J, with 9 bases between the two ends. The germline CDR1 and CDR2 sequences are SQVTM and ANQGSEA. The CDR3 loop reads CSVLGFTGELFF. As DNA, the CDR3 is TGCAGCGTACTAGGGTTCACCGGGGAGCTGTTTTTT.

The chain couples TRBV16 to TRBJ2-3; TRBD2 aligns across 7 bases. The CDR3 is made up of 16 amino acids. With 4 bases clipped from V and 1 base from J, the junction kept 8 bases outside the gene matches. CDR1 KGHSY and CDR2 FQNENV come from the germline V gene. CDR3 amino acids: CASSPGLLSGTDTQYF. DNA for the CDR3: TGTGCCAGCAGCCCGGGACTACTATCAGGCACAGATACGCAGTATTTT.

V usage is TRBV11-2 and J usage is TRBJ2-7; the match to TRBD1 covers 10 bases. Trimming took 1 base from V and 1 from J; bases not matched to a gene: 1. Germline-derived CDR1 and CDR2 are SGHAT and FQNNGV. This CDR3 has 15 amino acids. The CDR3 DNA follows: TGTGCCAGCAGCTTAGGGGACAGGGGATCCTACGAGCAGTACTTC. This sequence encodes CASSLGDRGSYEQYF. The variable domain in full, completed from reference TRBV11-2 and TRBJ2-7, reads EAGVAQSPRYKIIEKRQSVAFWCNPISGHATLYWYQQILGQGPKLLIQFQNNGVVDDSQLPKDRFSAERLKGVDSTLKIQPAKLEDSAVYLCASSLGDRGSYEQYFGPGTRLTVT.

The chain joins TRBV19 to TRBJ2-7; 9 nucleotides match TRBD1. The CDR3 has 14 residues. The V and J ends lost 5 bases and 6 bases, in that order; junction bases with no gene match: 8. The germline CDR1 and CDR2 sequences are LNHDA and SQIVND (reference sequence). CDR3 residues: CASSPADRGGEQYF. DNA for the CDR3: TGTGCCAGTAGTCCAGCAGACAGGGGGGGCGAGCAGTACTTC. The full variable domain, its missing parts supplied by reference TRBV19 and TRBJ2-7, is DGGITQSPKYLFRKEGQNVTLSCEQNLNHDAMYWYRQDPGQGLRLIYYSQIVNDFQKGDIAEGYSVSREKKESFPLTVTSAQKNPTAFYLCASSPADRGGEQYFGPGTRLTVT.

V and J are TRBV6-6 and TRBJ1-4, with D maybe TRBD1 (5 bases). CDR1 and CDR2 from the germline V gene are MNHNY and SVGAGI (reference sequence). The CDR3 totals 16 residues. With 0 bases removed from V and 5 bases from J, the gap between germline ends came to 13 bases. CDR3 in amino acids: CASSYSSRGGNEKLFF. CDR3 sequence (DNA): TGTGCCAGCAGTTACTCCTCTAGGGGCGGCAATGAAAAACTGTTTTTT.

The chain employs TRBV28 and TRBJ1-2; TRBD1 aligns across 8 bases. V dropped 2 bases and J dropped 4; count of bases not matched to a gene: 3. Looked up from germline, CDR1 is MDHEN and CDR2 is SYDVKM. The CDR3 runs to 14 residues. The CDR3 nucleotides are TGTGCCAGCAGTTTAAGGGGACAGGTCTATGGCTACACCTTC. This sequence encodes CASSLRGQVYGYTF.

By share, this clone ranks as medium-sized. J is TRBJ1-2 and V is TRBV28; 9 nucleotides match TRBD1. The CDR3 runs 14 residues. Trimming at V came to 6 bases and at J to 6 bases, leaving 8 bases not matched to a gene. Germline V gene sequence: CDR1 MDHEN, CDR2 SYDVKM. Written as DNA, the CDR3 is TGTGCCAGCAGGGAACCCGACAGGGGGGATGGCTACACCTTC. Its protein is CASREPDRGDGYTF.

The V and J genes are TRBV6-6 and TRBJ1-5; TRBD1 agrees at 7 bases. CDR3 size: 15 residues. V trimming: 2 bases; J trimming: 3 bases; junction bases outside the gene matches: 4. Germline-derived CDR1 and CDR2 are MNHNY and SVGAGI (reference sequence). CDR3 region: CASSYTQGVNQPQHF. CDR3 nucleotides: TGTGCCAGCAGTTACACCCAGGGGGTCAATCAGCCCCAGCATTTT.